The 8 T cell receptor beta chains reported below all come from one sample, sequenced in a study of OX40 agonist ivuxolimab in advanced cancers. Profiled with immunoSEQ multiplex PCR; TCRdb holds only in-frame clones, not every one. Among 60,000 to 75,000 clones, 80% to 95% were seen once, and the ten largest hold under 15%. The sequencing here drew on CD4+ or CD8+ T cells sorted from blood, taken in a trial of the OX40 agonist ivuxolimab. These receptors all come from an adult with an advanced solid tumor such as melanoma, head and neck, liver or kidney cancer.

The chain combines TRBV30 with TRBJ1-5, with D possibly being TRBD1 (6 bases). Per germline, CDR1 GTSNPN and CDR2 SVGIG (reference sequence). The CDR3 consists of 13 residues. V gave up 5 bases and J gave up 4 bases, with 12 bases separating them. The CDR3 DNA is TGTGCCTGGGGCAGGGGTTCAAATCAGCCCCAGCATTTT. Translation gives CAWGRGSNQPQHF.

This rearrangement joins TRBV5-4 to TRBJ1-1; the D gene is possibly TRBD1 (6 bases). The CDR3 extends over 15 amino acids. CDR1 SGHNT and CDR2 YYREEE come from the germline V gene (reference sequence). V lost 4 bases, J lost 5 bases, and 18 bases lay in between. This CDR3 is CASSPGDTVVTEAFF. The CDR3 region has the DNA TGTGCCAGCAGCCCGGGGGACACCGTTGTGACTGAAGCTTTCTTT. Full variable domain (outside the CDR3, taken from reference TRBV5-4 and TRBJ1-1): ETGVTQSPTHLIKTRGQQVTLRCSSQSGHNTVSWYQQALGQGPQFIFQYYREEENGRGNFPPRFSGLQFPNYSSELNVNALELDDSALYLCASSPGDTVVTEAFFGQGTRLTVV.

Only a few counts were recorded for this clone. The chain links TRBV14 to TRBJ2-1; maybe TRBD1 (7 bases). CDR1 SGHDN and CDR2 FVKESK come from the germline V gene. V was shortened by 8 bases and J by 4 bases, with 15 bases between the two germline ends. This CDR3 is 14 amino acids long. The CDR3 DNA reads as TGTGCCAGCGACTCAGGGGGAGGTTACAATGAGCAGTTCTTC. Protein product: CASDSGGGYNEQFF.

This clone is a singleton in its sample. The V gene is TRBV7-9, the J gene TRBJ1-1, with unresolved D. This CDR3 contains 12 residues. Between the trimmed V and J ends, which lost 1 base and 8 bases, there was a span of 8 bases. Germline CDR1 SEHNR, CDR2 FQNEAQ (reference sequence). The CDR3 DNA reads TGTGCCAGCAGCTTAGGTGCGCCAGAAGCTTTCTTT. Translation gives CASSLGAPEAFF.

V is TRBV11-2 and J is TRBJ1-1; 8 positions agree with TRBD1. The CDR3 sequence is 15 residues long. Germline V CDR1 and CDR2: SGHAT, FQNNGV. The V and J ends lost 2 bases and 6 bases, in that order; junction bases with no gene match: 8. CDR3 amino acids: CASSLTGQGGAEAFF. In nucleotides, the CDR3 is TGTGCCAGCAGCTTAACCGGACAGGGAGGCGCTGAAGCTTTCTTT.

This chain uses TRBV6-6 with TRBJ1-5; D is perhaps TRBD1 (5 bases). With 6 bases removed from V and 0 bases from J, the gap between germline ends came to 9 bases. Germline V gene sequence: CDR1 MNHNY, CDR2 SVGAGI (reference sequence). This CDR3 region has 14 residues. The CDR3 region is CASSPGRSNQPQHF. The DNA for the CDR3 is TGTGCCAGCAGCCCGGGGCGTAGCAATCAGCCCCAGCATTTT.

The V gene is TRBV28, the J gene TRBJ2-5; D uncertain. The J call is doubtful: the DNA matches TRBJ2-7 better. Germline values: CDR1 MDHEN, CDR2 SYDVKM. This CDR3 is built from 12 residues. The CDR3 nucleotides are TGTGCCAGCAGTTGGACCCCCTACGAGCAGTACTTC. It yields the protein CASSWTPYEQYF.

The chain carries TRBV10-3 and TRBJ2-7, with TRBD2 matching 9 bases. Trimming took 3 bases from V and 2 from J; bases not matched to a gene: 5. CDR1 ENHRY and CDR2 SYGVKD come from the germline V gene. This CDR3 contains 15 residues. The CDR3 DNA follows: TGTGCCATCAGTGAACCAGCGGGAGGTGCCTACGAGCAGTACTTC. It codes for CAISEPAGGAYEQYF.